This entry describes one T cell receptor beta chain. Since the CDR3 does not end with the conserved phenylalanine or tryptophan, this likely comes from a read error. The DNA is omitted, as the CDR3 cannot be located on it reliably, and the CDR3 follows TCRdb's listing. Source study methods: How many nucleated cells were present was estimated from reference gene primer amplification. The method was immunoSEQ multiplex PCR; TCRdb's version includes in-frame clones alone and lacks a portion of them. The DNA was the basis for D and trimming; V, J and clone size are from that table. The sample has 60,000 to 70,000 clones; 90% to 95% are singletons. This sample was taken from a study of blood T cell repertoires in COVID-19. Turning to the study itself: From T cells, B-cell-depleted T cells, or PBMCs came the material, which was cDNA or gDNA.

Inclusive of both ends, the CDR3 amounts to 10 amino acids. CDR1 is DFQATT, CDR2 SNEGSKA, per germline (reference sequence). The V gene is TRBV20-1, the J gene TRBJ1-1; the D call of TRBD1 is as the table states it, not checked on the DNA. The clonotype was recovered from a human donor in a cohort sampled during active COVID-19. The specimen was peripheral blood. CDR3 sequence reads: CSAWTGGSPD.